The 20 T cell receptor beta chains below come from one sample, sequenced in a study of blood T cell repertoires in COVID-19. Method: immunoSEQ multiplex PCR; TCRdb's copy keeps in-frame clones and lacks some. This table has about 200,000 clones, about 90% appearing once. Sample: peripheral blood. The source of these receptors is a man aged 35 to 55 with active or convalescent COVID-19.

The chain combines TRBV10-3 with TRBJ1-2; D gene unclear. V was pared by 8 bases and J by 2 bases, with 6 bases between. The length of the CDR3 is 11 residues. Germline V gives CDR1 ENHRY, CDR2 SYGVKD. The CDR3 spells CAIFRNYGYTF. The CDR3 nucleotides are TGTGCCATCTTCCGGAACTATGGCTACACCTTC.

This chain joins TRBV21-1 and TRBJ1-2; the table's D gene call, TRBD1, was not cross checked with the DNA. TRBV21-1 is assigned pseudogene status. The CDR3 is made up of 13 amino acids. CDR3 in DNA: TGTGCCAGCAGAGGGACATTCGGGTTCGGCTACACCTTC. Translation: CASRGTFGFGYTF.

The chain uses TRBV6-5 and TRBJ1-2; 7 nucleotides match TRBD1. The germline V gene encodes CDR1 MNHEY and CDR2 SVGAGI. CDR3 length: 16 residues. V lost 2 bases and J lost 4; bases outside the gene matches: 10. The CDR3 DNA is TGTGCCAGCAGTTACCGGAGACAGGGACGAGGCTATGGCTACACCTTC. Its translation is CASSYRRQGRGYGYTF.

V is TRBV5-4 and J is TRBJ1-2; 8 bases align to TRBD1. The CDR3 is 16 amino acids. Germline V gene data show CDR1 as SGHNT and CDR2 as YYREEE (reference sequence). V gave up 2 bases and J gave up 3 bases; unmatched junction bases: 9. The CDR3 reads CASSLYLDRGDYGYTF. CDR3 coding DNA: TGTGCCAGCAGCTTATATTTAGACAGGGGTGACTATGGCTACACCTTC. Full variable domain (remainder filled in from reference TRBV5-4 and TRBJ1-2): ETGVTQSPTHLIKTRGQQVTLRCSSQSGHNTVSWYQQALGQGPQFIFQYYREEENGRGNFPPRFSGLQFPNYSSELNVNALELDDSALYLCASSLYLDRGDYGYTFGSGTRLTVV.

This clone was counted between two and nine times. The J gene is TRBJ2-5, the V gene TRBV4-1, with 11 bases aligning to TRBD2. Germline V gene data show CDR1 as MGHRA and CDR2 as YSYEKL. The length of the CDR3 is 17 residues. V gave up 4 bases and J gave up 3 bases; unmatched junction bases: 10. In DNA form, the CDR3 reads TGCGCCAGCAGCCGGAAAGGGCCTAGCGGGGGGAAAGAGACCCAGTACTTC. Protein: CASSRKGPSGGKETQYF.

This clone was seen a single time. This sequence joins TRBV9 and TRBJ1-1, with unresolved D. This CDR3 has 14 amino acids. CDR1 SGDLS and CDR2 YYNGEE come from the germline V gene. Deletions cut 1 base from V and 0 bases from J, with 7 bases between. The CDR3 DNA reads as TGTGCCAGCAGCGTATCGTCCCTGAACACTGAAGCTTTCTTT. Translated, it gives CASSVSSLNTEAFF.

CDR3 sequence reads: CASTLTGGDTEAFF. CDR3 nucleotide sequence: TGTGCCAGCACCCTGACAGGGGGTGACACTGAAGCTTTCTTT. The chain couples TRBV27 to TRBJ1-1, with TRBD1 matching 9 bases. Trimming removed 7 bases from V and 3 bases from J; junction bases left unmatched: 6. CDR1 and CDR2 (germline): MNHEY, SMNVEV (reference sequence). The CDR3 is 14 amino acids.

This clone was counted once. The rearrangement uses TRBV27 and TRBJ2-1; D not certain. Germline V gives CDR1 MNHEY, CDR2 SMNVEV (reference sequence). V was shortened by 6 bases and J by 6 bases, with 12 bases between the two germline ends. This CDR3 contains 13 residues. The CDR3 bases are TGTGCCAGCAGGGGTACAGCATCCAATGAGCAGTTCTTC. Translating gives CASRGTASNEQFF.

The V call is TRBV27, the J call TRBJ2-1, with 14 bases that match TRBD2. Germline V gene data show CDR1 as MNHEY and CDR2 as SMNVEV (reference sequence). Germline trimming cut 3 bases from V and 6 bases from J; bases unmatched to any gene: 1. This CDR3 has 15 residues. The CDR3 bases are TGTGCCAGCAGTTTGGGGACTAGCGGGGGCAATGAGCAGTTCTTC. This gives the protein CASSLGTSGGNEQFF.

The V and J genes are TRBV28 and TRBJ1-2, with D unresolved. This CDR3 spans 12 amino acids. Germline lookup yields CDR1 MDHEN and CDR2 SYDVKM. The germline V and J ends were trimmed by 2 bases and 10 bases, with 11 bases remaining between them. DNA of the CDR3: TGTGCCAGCAGTTTAAGGCAGGCTCTCTACACCTTC. Amino acids: CASSLRQALYTF.

The V gene is TRBV29-1, the J gene TRBJ2-5, with 9 bases fitting TRBD2. Germline CDR1 is SQVTM and CDR2 is ANQGSEA. Trimming at V came to 3 bases and at J to 1 base, leaving 6 bases not matched to a gene. The CDR3 runs 15 residues. CDR3: CSVDGASGVQETQYF. The CDR3 nucleotides are TGCAGCGTTGATGGTGCTAGCGGGGTCCAAGAGACCCAGTACTTC.

V is TRBV27 and J is TRBJ2-7; 7 bases are a match to TRBD1. This CDR3 spans 16 amino acids. V was clipped by 1 base and J by 1 base; unmatched bases: 7. Germline loops: CDR1 MNHEY, CDR2 SMNVEV (reference sequence). CDR3 protein: CASSLFGTVSSYEQYF. As DNA, the CDR3 is TGTGCCAGCAGTTTATTCGGGACAGTTTCTTCCTACGAGCAGTACTTC.

This clone showed up just a few times. The chain employs TRBV4-2 and TRBJ2-2; the match to TRBD2 covers 7 bases. This CDR3 has 15 amino acids. The V segment lost 4 bases and the J segment 5 bases; nucleotides outside the gene matches: 7. Germline V CDR1 and CDR2: LGHNA, YNFKEQ. CDR3 residues: CASSPSGIETGELFF. The CDR3 DNA reads as TGTGCCAGCAGCCCAAGCGGGATAGAGACCGGGGAGCTGTTTTTT.

The chain uses TRBV25-1 and TRBJ1-6; possibly TRBD1 for D (5 bases). The length of the CDR3 is 14 residues. Germline V lookup: CDR1 MGHDK, CDR2 SYGVNS. Trimming took 7 bases from V and 1 from J, leaving 8 bases between them. CDR3 protein: CASTGGSYNSPLHF. Here the CDR3 DNA reads TGTGCCAGCACGGGGGGTTCCTATAATTCACCCCTCCACTTT.

This chain uses TRBV18 with TRBJ1-3, with a possible D match to TRBD1 (5 bases). This CDR3 has 16 amino acids. Germline CDR1 KGHSH, CDR2 LQKENI. V was shortened by 0 bases and J by 0 bases, with 9 bases between the two germline ends. The CDR3 bases are TGTGCCAGCTCACCACCCGGACAAGCCTCTGGAAACACCATATATTTT. It translates to CASSPPGQASGNTIYF.

V usage is TRBV28 and J usage is TRBJ2-7; possibly TRBD2 for D (5 bases). Germline V gene lookup returns CDR1 MDHEN and CDR2 SYDVKM. V lost 7 bases to trimming and J lost 6 bases, with 16 bases between them. This CDR3 has 13 residues. The CDR3 DNA follows: TGTGCCAGCACCCGACGGGGAGAAGGCGAGCAGTACTTC. Amino acid sequence: CASTRRGEGEQYF.

The chain combines TRBV6-4 with TRBJ2-1; 12 bases agree with TRBD2. CDR1 MRHNA and CDR2 SNTAGT come from the germline V gene. CDR3 length: 16 amino acids. Losses at the gene ends were 0 bases for V and 7 bases for J; bases not matched to a gene: 4. The CDR3 spells CASSDSTSGRGNEQFF. CDR3 in DNA: TGTGCCAGCAGTGACTCGACTAGCGGGAGAGGAAATGAGCAGTTCTTC.

This sequence joins TRBV27 and TRBJ2-7; D may be TRBD2 (7 bases). The V gene lost 2 bases and the J gene lost 2 bases, with 13 bases spanning the gap. CDR1 MNHEY and CDR2 SMNVEV come from the germline V gene (reference sequence). This CDR3 comprises 15 residues. CDR3 nucleotides: TGTGCCAGCAGTTTAAAGGGGGGGGTCCCCTACGAGCAGTACTTC. Residues: CASSLKGGVPYEQYF.

A single count supports this clone. Here the CDR3 reads CSASSGGQSNTEAFF. The CDR3 DNA reads as TGCAGTGCTAGTTCCGGGGGACAGTCGAACACTGAAGCTTTCTTT. The chain carries TRBV20-1 and TRBJ1-1, with 7 bases matching TRBD1. V gave up 3 bases and J gave up 1 base; unmatched junction bases: 8. CDR3 length: 15 amino acids. Germline CDR1 DFQATT, CDR2 SNEGSKA (reference sequence).

The V and J genes are TRBV28 and TRBJ2-3, with D possibly matching TRBD1 (6 bases). V dropped 7 bases and J dropped 5 bases, with 13 bases sitting between them. The CDR3 has 13 residues. The germline V gene has CDR1 MDHEN and CDR2 SYDVKM. The CDR3 DNA is TGTGCCAGCACTGGGCCAGGGGAAGATACGCAGTATTTT. It specifies CASTGPGEDTQYF.